This T cell receptor (beta chain) was found in a study of T cell clones after liver transplantation. Across the study: Samples came from ITN030ST, which attempted immunosuppression withdrawal within 2 years of liver transplantation. Third-party-reactive TCRbeta sequences from pre-transplant mixed lymphocyte reactions served as antigen-independent comparators. TCRbeta sequencing after a pre-transplant mixed lymphocyte reaction identified graft-donor-reactive clones, later tracked in post-transplant blood.

General study results and limits: A significant post-transplant drop in circulating graft-donor-reactive CD4 TCRbeta sequences occurred in most of the 8 subjects.

Repertoires were generated with immunoSEQ multiplex PCR, while TCRdb's copy carries only in-frame clones and drops some. The table has tens of thousands of clones, about 71% seen once. This clone has more than one count but fewer than ten. Its antigen remains unknown. The V end was cut by 5 bases, the J end by 1 base, with 8 bases between. This CDR3 spans 13 amino acids. Per the germline V gene, CDR1 is SEHNR and CDR2 is FQNEAQ (reference sequence). The chain uses TRBV7-9 and TRBJ1-2, with D maybe TRBD1 (5 bases). This clonotype originated in a human patient who received a liver transplant. Certain T cells may be donor cells from the graft. The source was CD4+ T cells from blood, collected at the roughly 15-month timepoint. The CDR3 here is CASSRDGNYGYTF. The CDR3 coding sequence is TGTGCCAGCAGCAGGGACGGTAACTATGGCTACACCTTC.